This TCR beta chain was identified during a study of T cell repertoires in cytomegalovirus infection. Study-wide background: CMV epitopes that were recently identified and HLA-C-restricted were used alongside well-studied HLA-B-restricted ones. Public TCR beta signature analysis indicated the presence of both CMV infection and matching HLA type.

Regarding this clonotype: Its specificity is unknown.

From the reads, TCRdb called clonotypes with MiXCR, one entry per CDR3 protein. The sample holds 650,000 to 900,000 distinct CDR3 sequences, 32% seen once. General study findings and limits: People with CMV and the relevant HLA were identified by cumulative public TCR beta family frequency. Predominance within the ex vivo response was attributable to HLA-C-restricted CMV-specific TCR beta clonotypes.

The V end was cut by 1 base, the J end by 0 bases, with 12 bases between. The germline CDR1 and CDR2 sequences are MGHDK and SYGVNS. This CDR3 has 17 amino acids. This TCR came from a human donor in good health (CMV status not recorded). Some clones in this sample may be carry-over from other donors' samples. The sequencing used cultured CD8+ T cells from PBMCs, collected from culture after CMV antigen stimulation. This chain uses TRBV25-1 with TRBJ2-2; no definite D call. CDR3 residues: CASSEWSYTANTGELFF. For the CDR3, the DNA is TGTGCCAGCAGTGAATGGAGCTACACTGCGAACACCGGGGAGCTGTTTTTT.